This T cell receptor (beta chain) comes out of a study of blood T cell repertoires in COVID-19. Background on the study: Sources were T cells, B-cell-depleted T cells, or PBMCs; the material itself was cDNA or gDNA.

The germline V gene has CDR1 SGHTS and CDR2 YDEGEE. V was shortened by 4 bases and J by 4 bases, with 29 bases between the two germline ends. This CDR3 comprises 19 residues. In the original workflow: Reference gene primers were amplified, and this amplification served to estimate nucleated cell counts. Profiled with immunoSEQ multiplex PCR; TCRdb holds only in-frame clones, not every one. Clone size and the V and J calls come from that table; the DNA yielded D and trimming. This sample has 65,000 to 80,000 clones, with almost 85% found just once. This rearrangement joins TRBV5-8 to TRBJ1-2; no firm D call. Input material: peripheral blood. This sequence originates from a man aged 50 or older with acute or convalescent COVID-19. CDR3 sequence reads: CASSTPQVRREVMVYGYTF. DNA of the CDR3: TGTGCCAGCAGCACCCCCCAAGTCCGTCGCGAGGTGATGGTCTATGGCTACACCTTC.